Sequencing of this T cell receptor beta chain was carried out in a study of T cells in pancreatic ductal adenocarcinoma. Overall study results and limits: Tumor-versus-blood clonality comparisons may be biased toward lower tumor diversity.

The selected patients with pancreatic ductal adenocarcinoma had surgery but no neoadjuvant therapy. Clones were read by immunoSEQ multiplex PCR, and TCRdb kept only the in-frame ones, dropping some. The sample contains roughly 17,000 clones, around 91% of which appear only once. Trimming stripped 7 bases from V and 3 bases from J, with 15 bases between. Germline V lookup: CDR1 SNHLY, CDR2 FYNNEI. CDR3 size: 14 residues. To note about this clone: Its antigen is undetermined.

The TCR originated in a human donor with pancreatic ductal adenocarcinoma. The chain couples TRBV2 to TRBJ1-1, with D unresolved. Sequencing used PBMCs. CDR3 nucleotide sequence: TGTGCCAGCATAGGCAGAGGGCGCGACACTGAAGCTTTCTTT. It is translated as CASIGRGRDTEAFF.